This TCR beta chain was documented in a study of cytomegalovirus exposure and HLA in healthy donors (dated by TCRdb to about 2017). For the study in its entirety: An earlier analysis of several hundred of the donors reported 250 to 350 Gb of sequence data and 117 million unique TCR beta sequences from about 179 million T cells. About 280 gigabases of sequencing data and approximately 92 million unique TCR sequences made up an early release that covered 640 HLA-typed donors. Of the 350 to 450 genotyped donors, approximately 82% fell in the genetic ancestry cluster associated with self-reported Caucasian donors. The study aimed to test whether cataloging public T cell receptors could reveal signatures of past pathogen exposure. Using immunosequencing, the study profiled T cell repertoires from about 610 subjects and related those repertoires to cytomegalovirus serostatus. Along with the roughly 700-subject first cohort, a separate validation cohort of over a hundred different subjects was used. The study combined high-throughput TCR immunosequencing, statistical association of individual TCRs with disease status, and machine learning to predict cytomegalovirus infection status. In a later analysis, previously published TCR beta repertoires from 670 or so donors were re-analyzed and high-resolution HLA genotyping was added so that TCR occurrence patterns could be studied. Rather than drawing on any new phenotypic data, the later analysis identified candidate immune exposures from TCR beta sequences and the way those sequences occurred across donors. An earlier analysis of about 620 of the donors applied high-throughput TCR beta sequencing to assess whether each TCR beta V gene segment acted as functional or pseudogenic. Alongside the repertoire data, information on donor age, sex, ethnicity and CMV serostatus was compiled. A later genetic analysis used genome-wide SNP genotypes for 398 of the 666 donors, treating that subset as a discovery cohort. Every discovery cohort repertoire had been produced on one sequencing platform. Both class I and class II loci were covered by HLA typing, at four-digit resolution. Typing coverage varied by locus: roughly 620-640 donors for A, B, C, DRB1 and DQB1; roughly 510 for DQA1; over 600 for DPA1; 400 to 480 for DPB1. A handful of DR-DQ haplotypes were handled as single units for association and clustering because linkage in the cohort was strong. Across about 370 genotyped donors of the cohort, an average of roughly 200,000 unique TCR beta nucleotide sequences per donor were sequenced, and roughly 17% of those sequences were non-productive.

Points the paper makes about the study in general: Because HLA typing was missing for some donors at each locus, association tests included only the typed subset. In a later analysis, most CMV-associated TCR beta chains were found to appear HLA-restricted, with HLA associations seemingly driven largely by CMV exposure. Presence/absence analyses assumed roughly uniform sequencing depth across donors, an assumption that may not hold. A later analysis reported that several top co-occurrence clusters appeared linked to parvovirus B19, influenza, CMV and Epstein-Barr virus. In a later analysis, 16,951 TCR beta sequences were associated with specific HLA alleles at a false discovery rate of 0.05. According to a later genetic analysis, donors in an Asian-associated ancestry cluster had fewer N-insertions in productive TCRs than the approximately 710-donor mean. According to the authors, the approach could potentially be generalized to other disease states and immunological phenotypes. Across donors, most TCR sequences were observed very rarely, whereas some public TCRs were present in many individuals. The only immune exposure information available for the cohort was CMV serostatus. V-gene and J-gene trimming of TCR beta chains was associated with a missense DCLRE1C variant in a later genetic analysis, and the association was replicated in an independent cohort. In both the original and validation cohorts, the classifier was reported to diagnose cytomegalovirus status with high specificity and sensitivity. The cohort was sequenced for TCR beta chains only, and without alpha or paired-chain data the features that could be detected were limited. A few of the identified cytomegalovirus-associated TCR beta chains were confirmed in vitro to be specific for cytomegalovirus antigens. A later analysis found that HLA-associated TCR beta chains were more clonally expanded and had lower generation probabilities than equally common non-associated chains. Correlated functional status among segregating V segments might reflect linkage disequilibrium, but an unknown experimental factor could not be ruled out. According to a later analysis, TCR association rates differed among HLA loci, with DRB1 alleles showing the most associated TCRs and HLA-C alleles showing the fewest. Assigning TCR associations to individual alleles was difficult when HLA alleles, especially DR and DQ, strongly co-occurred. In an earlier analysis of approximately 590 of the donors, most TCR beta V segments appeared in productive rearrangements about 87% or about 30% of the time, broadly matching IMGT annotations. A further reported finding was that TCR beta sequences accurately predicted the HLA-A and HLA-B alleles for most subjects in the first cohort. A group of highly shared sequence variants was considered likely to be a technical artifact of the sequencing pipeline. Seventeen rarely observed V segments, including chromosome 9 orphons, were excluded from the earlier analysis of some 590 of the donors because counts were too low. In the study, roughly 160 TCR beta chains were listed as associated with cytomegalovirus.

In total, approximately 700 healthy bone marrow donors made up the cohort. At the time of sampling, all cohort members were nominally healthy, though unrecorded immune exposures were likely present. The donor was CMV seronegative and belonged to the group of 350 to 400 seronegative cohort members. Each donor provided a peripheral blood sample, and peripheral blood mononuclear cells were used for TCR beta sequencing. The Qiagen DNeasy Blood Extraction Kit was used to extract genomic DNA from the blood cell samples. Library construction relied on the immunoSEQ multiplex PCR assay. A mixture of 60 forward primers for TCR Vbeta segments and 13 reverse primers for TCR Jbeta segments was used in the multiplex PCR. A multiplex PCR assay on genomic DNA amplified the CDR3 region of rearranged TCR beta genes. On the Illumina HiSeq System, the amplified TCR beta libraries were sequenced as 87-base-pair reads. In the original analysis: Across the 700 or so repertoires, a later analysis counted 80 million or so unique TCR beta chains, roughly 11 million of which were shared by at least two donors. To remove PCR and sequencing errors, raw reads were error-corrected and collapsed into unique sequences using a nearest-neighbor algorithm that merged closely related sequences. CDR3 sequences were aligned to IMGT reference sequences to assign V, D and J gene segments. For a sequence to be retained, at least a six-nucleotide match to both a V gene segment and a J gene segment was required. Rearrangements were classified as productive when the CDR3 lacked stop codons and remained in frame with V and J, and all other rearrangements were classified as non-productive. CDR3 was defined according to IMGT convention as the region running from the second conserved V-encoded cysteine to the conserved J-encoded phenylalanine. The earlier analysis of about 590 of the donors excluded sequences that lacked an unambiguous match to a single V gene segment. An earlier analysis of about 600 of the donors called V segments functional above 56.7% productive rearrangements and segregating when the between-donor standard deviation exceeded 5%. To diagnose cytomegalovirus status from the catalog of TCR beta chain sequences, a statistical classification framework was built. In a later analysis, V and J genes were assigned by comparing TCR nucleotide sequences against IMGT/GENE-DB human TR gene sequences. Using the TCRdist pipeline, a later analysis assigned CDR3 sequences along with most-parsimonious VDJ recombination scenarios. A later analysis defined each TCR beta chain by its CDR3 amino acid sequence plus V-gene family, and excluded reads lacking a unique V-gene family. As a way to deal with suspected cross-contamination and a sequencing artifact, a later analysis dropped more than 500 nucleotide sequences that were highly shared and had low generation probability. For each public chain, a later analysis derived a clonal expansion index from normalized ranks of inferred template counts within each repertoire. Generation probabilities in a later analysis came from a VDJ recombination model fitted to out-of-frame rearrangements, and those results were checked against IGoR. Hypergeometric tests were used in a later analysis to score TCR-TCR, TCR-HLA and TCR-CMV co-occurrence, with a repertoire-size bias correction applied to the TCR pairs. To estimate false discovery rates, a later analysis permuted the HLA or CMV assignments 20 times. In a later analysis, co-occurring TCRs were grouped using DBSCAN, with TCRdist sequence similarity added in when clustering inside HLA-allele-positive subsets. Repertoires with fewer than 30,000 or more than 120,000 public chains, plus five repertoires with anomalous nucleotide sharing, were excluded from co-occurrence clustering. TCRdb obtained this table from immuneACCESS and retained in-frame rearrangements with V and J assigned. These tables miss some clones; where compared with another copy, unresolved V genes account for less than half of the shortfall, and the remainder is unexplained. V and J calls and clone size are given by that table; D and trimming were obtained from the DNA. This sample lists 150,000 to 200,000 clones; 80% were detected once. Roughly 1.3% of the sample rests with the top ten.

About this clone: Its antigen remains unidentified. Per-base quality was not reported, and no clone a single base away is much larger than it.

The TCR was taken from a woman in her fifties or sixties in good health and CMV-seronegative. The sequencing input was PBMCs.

The CDR3 reads as follows: CASSLGGIAEAFF. The DNA is TGTGCCAGCAGTTTAGGGGGGATCGCTGAAGCTTTCTTT. The rearrangement combines TRBV28 with TRBJ1-1; TRBD1 might be the D gene, on 5 matching bases. The germline V gene specifies MDHEN as CDR1 and SYDVKM as CDR2. A distance of 10 bases separates the germline ends of V and J, which lose 2 bases and 6 bases respectively. Its CDR3 holds 13 amino acids, cysteine through phenylalanine. Just CDR3 DNA is preserved here, 39 bases in frame from base 1.